This T cell receptor beta chain was recovered during a study of shared clonotypes between healthy human individuals. Overall study findings and caveats: In this cohort, only blood was sampled, and tissue repertoires likely differ. Shared across a few donors were roughly 5% of the naive CD4 clonotypes.

The assay was immunoSEQ multiplex PCR, and TCRdb's table has in-frame clones only and misses some. The sample gives about 2,200,000 clones, under 95% of which show up once; 1.5% to 2% is in the top ten. A remark on this clone: The antigen is undetermined.

Trimming left V 5 bases short and J 4 bases short, with 18 bases between. This CDR3 is built from 15 residues. The germline gives CDR1 SGHVS, CDR2 FNYEAQ. The naive CD8 subset, CD45RO-negative cells positively selected for CCR7, excluded terminally differentiated effector memory CD45RA+ cells. This chain links TRBV7-6 with TRBJ2-7; the D gene is possibly TRBD2 (6 bases). The clonotype was recovered from a man aged 18 to 30 in good health. Some clones in this sample may be carry-over from other donors' samples. The sequencing sample was made of naive CD8+ T cells from PBMCs. As DNA, the CDR3 is TGTGCCAGCAGCCCGCTGACTAGTAACGAGTACGAGCAGTACTTC. Its translation is CASSPLTSNEYEQYF. Full variable domain (missing parts from reference TRBV7-6 and TRBJ2-7): GAGVSQSPRYKVTKRGQDVALRCDPISGHVSLYWYRQALGQGPEFLTYFNYEAQQDKSGLPNDRFSAERPEGSISTLTIQRTEQRDSAMYRCASSPLTSNEYEQYFGPGTRLTVT.